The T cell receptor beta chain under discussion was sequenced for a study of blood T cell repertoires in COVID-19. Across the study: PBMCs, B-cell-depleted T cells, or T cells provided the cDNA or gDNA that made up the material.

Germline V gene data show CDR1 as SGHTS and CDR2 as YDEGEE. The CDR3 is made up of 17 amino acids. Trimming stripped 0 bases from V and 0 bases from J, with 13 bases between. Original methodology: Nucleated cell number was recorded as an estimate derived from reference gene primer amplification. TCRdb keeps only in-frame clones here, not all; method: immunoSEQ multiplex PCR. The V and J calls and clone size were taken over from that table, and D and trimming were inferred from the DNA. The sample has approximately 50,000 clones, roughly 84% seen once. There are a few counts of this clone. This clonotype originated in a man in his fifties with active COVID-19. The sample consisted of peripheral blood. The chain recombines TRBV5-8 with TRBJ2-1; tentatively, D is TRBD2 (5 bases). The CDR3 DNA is TGTGCCAGCAGCTTGGTTGGTAGCGCGAGCTCCTACAATGAGCAGTTCTTC. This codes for CASSLVGSASSYNEQFF.